What follows are 27 T cell receptor beta chains derived from one specimen sequenced in a study of control samples from healthy donors and cancer patients. Only in-frame clones appear in the TCRdb table, and some are missing; sequencing was by immunoSEQ multiplex PCR. This table has around 170,000 clones, roughly nine tenths appearing once. The sequenced material came from blood. These receptors were obtained from a woman aged 25-40 years in good health.

A single count supports this clone. The chain is built from TRBV18 and TRBJ1-3; tentative D call: TRBD1 (6 bases). CDR3 length equals 14 residues. Between the trimmed V and J ends, which lost 3 bases and 4 bases, there was a span of 10 bases. Germline assignment: CDR1 KGHSH and CDR2 LQKENI. This CDR3 is CASSPGGLGNTIYF. The CDR3 bases are TGTGCCAGCTCACCGGGGGGGCTCGGAAACACCATATATTTT.

V is TRBV2 and J is TRBJ2-2, with 7 bases identical to TRBD2. Germline V lookup: CDR1 SNHLY, CDR2 FYNNEI. This CDR3 comprises 13 residues. The V gene end was trimmed by 7 bases and the J gene end by 5 bases; junction bases not matched to a gene: 4. CDR3 amino acids: CASKGLNTGELFF. The CDR3 DNA follows: TGTGCCAGCAAGGGACTAAATACCGGGGAGCTGTTTTTT. Using reference TRBV2 and TRBJ2-2 for the parts outside the CDR3, the full variable domain is EPEVTQTPSHQVTQMGQEVILRCVPISNHLYFYWYRQILGQKVEFLVSFYNNEISEKSEIFDDQFSVERPDGSNFTLKIRSTKLEDSAMYFCASKGLNTGELFFGEGSRLTVL.

The CDR3 region is CASSYSTYGTSTDTQYF. CDR3 DNA sequence: TGTGCCAGCAGTTACTCGACCTATGGGACTAGCACAGATACGCAGTATTTT. The chain uses TRBV6-2 or TRBV6-3 and TRBJ2-3; TRBD2 is a possible D gene (6 bases). V was shortened by 0 bases and J by 0 bases, with 13 bases between the two germline ends. The CDR3 has 17 amino acids. Germline CDR1 and CDR2: MNHEY and SVGEGT.

The chain has TRBV23-1 and TRBJ2-7; 11 bases are shared with TRBD2. TRBV23-1 is classed as an ORF, of uncertain function. The junction had 16 bases not matched to a gene; V was cut back by 0 bases and J by 0 bases. This CDR3 has 21 amino acids. The DNA of the CDR3 is TGCGCCAGCAGTCAATCGAGGGGGGTGGCTAGCGGGAGGATCAACTCCTACGAGCAGTACTTC. As protein: CASSQSRGVASGRINSYEQYF.

This clone was observed a few times. The chain links TRBV20-1 to TRBJ1-4, with a weak D call TRBD1 (5 bases). The V gene's germline CDR1 is DFQATT and CDR2 SNEGSKA (reference sequence). The V and J ends lost 3 bases and 5 bases respectively, with 10 bases between them. This CDR3 has 13 residues. The CDR3, as DNA: TGCAGTGCTAGTCCAGGGTCAAATGAAAAACTGTTTTTT. Protein product: CSASPGSNEKLFF.

The V gene is TRBV19, the J gene TRBJ2-3; 10 bases match TRBD2. V lost 7 bases to trimming and J lost 2 bases; unmatched junction nucleotides: 6. The CDR3 is 15 residues long. The germline gives CDR1 LNHDA, CDR2 SQIVND (reference sequence). The CDR3, as DNA: TGTGCCAGTACCTGGACTAGCGGTATCACAGATACGCAGTATTTT. Protein sequence: CASTWTSGITDTQYF.

CDR3 protein: CASSVLANNEQFF. CDR3 nucleotide sequence: TGTGCCAGCAGCGTACTCGCGAACAATGAGCAGTTCTTC. This chain links TRBV9 with TRBJ2-1, with D hard to call. The CDR3 has 13 amino acids. Deletions cut 1 base from V and 5 bases from J, with 7 bases between. The germline gives CDR1 SGDLS, CDR2 YYNGEE. Together with reference TRBV9 and TRBJ2-1, the CDR3 gives the full variable domain: DSGVTQTPKHLITATGQRVTLRCSPRSGDLSVYWYQQSLDQGLQFLIQYYNGEERAKGNILERFSAQQFPDLHSELNLSSLELGDSALYFCASSVLANNEQFFGPGTRLTVL.

V usage is TRBV12-5 and J usage is TRBJ1-3; D is perhaps TRBD1 (6 bases). The CDR3 has 15 residues. Germline V gives CDR1 LGHNT, CDR2 FRNRAP. Trimming stripped 3 bases from V and 2 bases from J, with 11 bases between. The DNA of the CDR3 is TGTGCTAGTGGTTTCCCCAGGGGAGCTGGAAACACCATATATTTT. This translates into CASGFPRGAGNTIYF.

The genes are TRBV11-3 and TRBJ2-3, with D perhaps given as TRBD1 or TRBD2 (6 bases each). The V and J ends lost 5 bases and 5 bases respectively, with 17 bases between them. The length of the CDR3 is 15 residues. Germline assignment: CDR1 SGHNT and CDR2 YENEEA. The CDR3 nucleotides read TGTGCCAGCAGCCCTGGGACTTCAGGGGTAGATACGCAGTATTTT. Its protein product is CASSPGTSGVDTQYF.

The chain employs TRBV12-5 and TRBJ2-7; a possible D gene is TRBD2 (6 bases). The CDR3 consists of 16 residues. V was clipped by 4 bases and J by 4 bases, with 20 bases between them. The germline V gene has CDR1 LGHNT and CDR2 FRNRAP. In nucleotides, the CDR3 is TGTGCTAGTGGTTCCCCGACTAGAAGGCTTGAATACGAGCAGTACTTC. Translating it yields CASGSPTRRLEYEQYF.

DNA of the CDR3: TGTGCCACCAGTGAAGGGCATAGCAATCAGCCCCAGCATTTT. It translates to CATSEGHSNQPQHF. The V call is TRBV24-1, the J call TRBJ1-5; no definite D call. V gave up 4 bases and J gave up 0 bases, with 6 bases separating them. Germline V gene lookup returns CDR1 KGHDR and CDR2 SFDVKD. The CDR3 extends over 14 amino acids.

The chain employs TRBV12-3 or TRBV12-4 and TRBJ1-1; TRBD1 aligns across 7 bases. This CDR3 is built from 13 residues. J gave up 8 bases and V 2 bases, and 5 bases lay outside the gene matches. The CDR3 reads CASSLMGQSEAFF. In nucleotides, the CDR3 is TGTGCCAGCAGTTTAATGGGACAGTCGGAAGCTTTCTTT.

This clone was counted a single time. This sequence joins TRBV10-3 and TRBJ1-6; D possibly corresponds to TRBD1 (6 bases). V gave up 3 bases and J gave up 5 bases, with 14 bases separating them. The CDR3 has 16 amino acids. CDR1 is ENHRY, CDR2 SYGVKD, per germline. The CDR3 sequence is CAISDQTGHHNSPLHF. The CDR3 DNA reads TGTGCCATCAGTGACCAGACGGGACACCATAATTCACCCCTCCACTTT.

The chain is built from TRBV7-8 and TRBJ2-3; D is uncertain. Trimming left V 1 base short and J 0 bases short, with 11 bases between. The CDR3 contains 16 residues. Germline CDR1 and CDR2: SGHVS and FQNEAQ. CDR3 nucleotides: TGTGCCAGCAGCTTAGTCCCTGTCACTAGCACAGATACGCAGTATTTT. It yields the protein CASSLVPVTSTDTQYF.

This clone was detected only a few times. This chain links TRBV28 with TRBJ2-1; no clear D gene. The V gene lost 6 bases and the J gene lost 9 bases, with 9 bases spanning the gap. Germline V gene data show CDR1 as MDHEN and CDR2 as SYDVKM. The CDR3 spans 11 residues. The CDR3 sequence: CASSPRFEQFF. DNA of the CDR3: TGTGCCAGCAGCCCCCGTTTTGAGCAGTTCTTC.

This chain connects TRBV18 to TRBJ2-2; D is unresolved. V was cut by 2 bases and J by 3 bases, with 4 bases left in between. In germline, CDR1 is KGHSH, CDR2 LQKENI. This CDR3 spans 13 amino acids. For the CDR3, the DNA is TGTGCCAGCTCACCAGGGGACACCGGGGAGCTGTTTTTT. Protein sequence: CASSPGDTGELFF. The full variable domain, with the rest looked up from reference TRBV18 and TRBJ2-2, is NAGVMQNPRHLVRRRGQEARLRCSPMKGHSHVYWYRQLPEEGLKFMVYLQKENIIDESGMPKERFSAEFPKEGPSILRIQQVVRGDSAAYFCASSPGDTGELFFGEGSRLTVL.

This chain uses TRBV9 with TRBJ2-1; D tentatively fits TRBD1 or TRBD2 (5 bases each). The CDR3 extends over 15 amino acids. Germline V lookup: CDR1 SGDLS, CDR2 YYNGEE. V was trimmed by 0 bases and J by 2 bases, leaving 9 bases between them. The DNA of the CDR3 is TGTGCCAGCAGCGTAGTTGGGGGAACCTACAATGAGCAGTTCTTC. Translating gives CASSVVGGTYNEQFF.

This sequence joins TRBV7-3 and TRBJ1-1; D call uncertain. This CDR3 comprises 13 residues. Germline CDR1 SGHTA, CDR2 FQGTGA. With 4 bases removed from V and 8 bases from J, the gap between germline ends came to 14 bases. The CDR3 region is CASSSNGRPEAFF. The DNA of the CDR3 is TGTGCCAGCAGCTCCAACGGGAGACCGGAAGCTTTCTTT.

The chain has TRBV2 and TRBJ1-2; TRBD1 matches 9 bases. CDR1 and CDR2 from the germline V gene are SNHLY and FYNNEI. The CDR3 runs to 17 residues. J lost 2 bases, V lost 10 bases, and 17 bases had no gene match. CDR3 sequence: CATPRENSGTGNYGYTF. The CDR3 coding sequence is TGTGCCACTCCCCGGGAGAATTCCGGGACAGGGAACTATGGCTACACCTTC.

This chain uses TRBV4-1 with TRBJ2-5; D remains unclear. CDR1 MGHRA and CDR2 YSYEKL come from the germline V gene. With 1 base removed from V and 5 bases from J, the gap between germline ends came to 11 bases. The CDR3 is 14 amino acids. The CDR3 region is CASSQVLRTETQYF. The CDR3 nucleotides read TGCGCCAGCAGCCAAGTTTTAAGGACGGAGACCCAGTACTTC.

This sequence joins TRBV7-2 and TRBJ2-3; TRBD2 agrees at 9 bases. This CDR3 has 16 residues. The trim removed 2 bases at V and 6 bases at J, leaving 9 bases unmatched. Germline V gives CDR1 SGHTA, CDR2 FQGNSA. The DNA of the CDR3 is TGTGCCAGCAGCTTAATCTGGCTAGCGGGATCTGATACGCAGTATTTT. Protein: CASSLIWLAGSDTQYF.

This clone was found once. The chain couples TRBV3-1 (or the pseudogene TRBV3-2) to TRBJ2-5, with 8 bases that match TRBD1. The V and J ends lost 0 bases and 5 bases, in that order; junction bases with no gene match: 8. The germline V gene encodes CDR1 LGHDT and CDR2 YNNKEL (reference sequence). The CDR3 runs 16 residues. The CDR3 nucleotides read TGTGCCAGCAGCCAAGACAGGGGGCAGATAATGGAGACCCAGTACTTC. Protein product: CASSQDRGQIMETQYF.

This clone was detected only once. This CDR3 reads CASSRGGQKFSASYNEQFF. CDR3 coding DNA: TGCGCCAGCAGCCGGGGGGGACAGAAGTTCAGCGCTTCCTACAATGAGCAGTTCTTC. V is TRBV5-1 and J is TRBJ2-1; the D gene is possibly TRBD2 (8 bases). CDR1 is SGHRS and CDR2 is YFSETQ in the germline V gene. This CDR3 comprises 19 residues. V lost 4 bases to trimming and J lost 1 base, with 24 bases between them. Using reference TRBV5-1 and TRBJ2-1 for the parts outside the CDR3, the full variable domain is KAGVTQTPRYLIKTRGQQVTLSCSPISGHRSVSWYQQTPGQGLQFLFEYFSETQRNKGNFPGRFSGRQFSNSRSEMNVSTLELGDSALYLCASSRGGQKFSASYNEQFFGPGTRLTVL.

This sequence joins TRBV4-1 and TRBJ2-6, with 10 bases matching TRBD2. Germline trimming cut 0 bases from V and 4 bases from J; bases unmatched to any gene: 12. CDR3 size: 20 residues. Germline CDR1 is MGHRA and CDR2 is YSYEKL. In DNA, the CDR3 is TGCGCCAGCAGCCAAGAGGGAACTAGCGGGACGACAGCCGGGGCCAACGTCCTGACTTTC. Translating it yields CASSQEGTSGTTAGANVLTF.

There are a few counts of this clone. This chain links TRBV7-6 with TRBJ2-7; 8 bases match TRBD2. After removal of 7 bases from V and 3 bases from J, the junction contained 8 bases not matched to a gene. From germline, CDR1 is SGHVS and CDR2 FNYEAQ. The CDR3 sequence is 14 residues long. The CDR3 nucleotides read TGTGCCAGCAAACTAGCGGAAGGCGACTACGAGCAGTACTTC. Protein: CASKLAEGDYEQYF.

This rearrangement joins TRBV6-5 to TRBJ1-3, with D tentatively TRBD1 (5 bases). The germline gives CDR1 MNHEY, CDR2 SVGAGI. Trimming took off 2 bases at V and 3 bases at J, with 8 bases between the two ends. This CDR3 has 14 amino acids. In DNA form, the CDR3 reads TGTGCCAGCAGTTACGGGGGAGGTGGAAACACCATATATTTT. Translation: CASSYGGGGNTIYF.

CDR3 sequence (DNA): TGTGCCAGCAGTTGGGGACTAGCGGGAGGGGTGGAGACCCAGTACTTC. This sequence encodes CASSWGLAGGVETQYF. This sequence joins TRBV27 and TRBJ2-5; 16 nucleotides match TRBD2. With 4 bases clipped from V and 5 bases from J, the junction kept 4 bases outside the gene matches. Germline lookup yields CDR1 MNHEY and CDR2 SMNVEV (reference sequence). CDR3 size: 16 residues.